This T cell receptor beta chain was sequenced in a study of T cell responses to AZD1222 COVID-19 vaccine. Study overall: Second-dose intervals near 4 or 12 weeks were combined.

Findings of the study overall: None of the repertoires were sampled until the peak T cell response had passed. Baseline serology detected seropositivity in only 5 to 7 AZD1222 recipients. A mostly white British donor set with more females was recruited, and clonal diversity was possibly underestimated.

Turning to this clone: The antigen remains undetermined.

Measured with immunoSEQ multiplex PCR; TCRdb has only the in-frame clones, and not every one. The sample contains 100,000 to 150,000 clones, roughly 88% of which appear only once. This clonotype originated in an adult in good health. The input for sequencing was peripheral blood, taken on day 0 of AZD1222 vaccination.

The CDR3 protein is CASSEARPNSPLHF. CDR3 DNA: TGTGCCAGCAGTGAAGCGCGCCCTAATTCACCCCTCCACTTT. This chain joins TRBV6-1 and TRBJ1-6, with D unclear. Germline CDR1 reads MNHNS; CDR2 reads SASEGT. This CDR3 is 14 amino acids long. V lost 0 bases to trimming and J lost 6 bases, with 6 bases between them.